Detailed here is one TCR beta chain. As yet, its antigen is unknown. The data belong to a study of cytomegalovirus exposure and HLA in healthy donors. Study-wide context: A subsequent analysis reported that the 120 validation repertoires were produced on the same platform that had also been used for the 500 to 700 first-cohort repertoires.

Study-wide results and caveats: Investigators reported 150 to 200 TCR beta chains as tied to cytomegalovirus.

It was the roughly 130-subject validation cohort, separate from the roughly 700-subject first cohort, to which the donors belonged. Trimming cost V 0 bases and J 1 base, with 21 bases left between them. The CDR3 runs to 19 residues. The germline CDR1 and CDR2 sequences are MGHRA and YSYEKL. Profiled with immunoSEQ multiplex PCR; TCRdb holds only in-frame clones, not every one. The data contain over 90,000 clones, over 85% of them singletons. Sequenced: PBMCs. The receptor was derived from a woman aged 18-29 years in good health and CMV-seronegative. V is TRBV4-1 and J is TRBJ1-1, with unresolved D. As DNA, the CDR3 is TGCGCCAGCAGCCAAGATCTGTTGGTTGGCGGCGGAGAGAACACTGAAGCTTTCTTT. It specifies CASSQDLLVGGGENTEAFF.